This T cell receptor (beta chain) originates from a study of CD8+CD57+ T cells in acquired aplastic anemia. TCR beta VDJ combinations and CDR3 sequences were profiled from genomic DNA. TCRdb re-called the reads through MiXCR, storing one row per CDR3 protein. Of some 180,000 distinct CDR3 sequences in the sample, 63% were seen once. The CDR3 contains 13 residues. Germline CDR1 SEHNR, CDR2 FQNEAQ (reference sequence). V gave up 5 bases and J gave up 11 bases; unmatched junction bases: 10. Flow cytometry had shown expanded CD8+CD57+ cells in the patients chosen for sequencing. The specimen sequenced was sorted CD4+, CD8+, or CD8+CD57+ T cells (not recorded which) from PBMCs. The origin of this receptor is a human donor with aplastic anemia. J is TRBJ1-1 and V is TRBV7-9; 8 bases are shared with TRBD1. CDR3 DNA: TGTGCCAGCAGCCAGGGACAGGCCCCCGGGGCTTTCTTT. It specifies CASSQGQAPGAFF.